This T cell receptor (beta chain) was identified during a study of T cell responses to AZD1222 COVID-19 vaccine. Overall study findings and caveats: Donors skewed white British and female; clonal diversity was possibly underestimated. Repertoire samples came only from after the peak T cell response.

This CDR3 is built from 14 residues. V dropped 6 bases and J dropped 3; count of bases not matched to a gene: 2. The germline CDR1 and CDR2 sequences are WSHSY and SAAADI. This clone was detected once. What it recognizes is unknown. Assay used: immunoSEQ multiplex PCR; TCRdb lists only in-frame clones, some missing. Of approximately 140,000 clones listed, 89% are singletons. The rearrangement uses TRBV10-2 and TRBJ2-3; 11 positions agree with TRBD2. The TCR comes from an adult in good health. Sample: peripheral blood, taken on day 0 of AZD1222 vaccination. The CDR3 region has the DNA TGCGCCAGCAGCGCTAGCGGGAGGACAGATACGCAGTATTTT. It encodes CASSASGRTDTQYF.